This entry lists 10 T cell receptor beta chains sequenced from one sample in a study of T cell clonality in common variable immunodeficiency. Generated by immunoSEQ multiplex PCR, the TCRdb table keeps only in-frame clones and is missing some. Listed for the sample are roughly 48,000 clones, none seen a single time. The sample taken for sequencing was peripheral blood mononuclear cells. The receptors come from a person between 18 and 75 years old in good health.

This clone has ten or more counts. The read gets to within 3 residues of the CDR3 end, and the germline J gene fills in the rest. The V and J genes are TRBV30 and TRBJ2-1, with 9 bases that match TRBD1. V lost 8 bases, J lost 4 bases, and 6 bases stayed unmatched. This CDR3 is 13 amino acids long. Germline CDR1 GTSNPN, CDR2 SVGIG (reference sequence). Partial CDR3 DNA: TGTGCCGCCCGGACAGGGGCATACAATGAG. It codes for CAARTGAYNE. The full-length CDR3 reads as CAARTGAYNEQFF.

This clone turned up a few times. With the read ending 3 residues before the CDR3 end, the germline J gene is used to fill in that end. The gene calls are TRBV7-2 and TRBJ2-4, with TRBD1 matching over 8 bases. The CDR3 contains 15 residues. Germline V lookup: CDR1 SGHTA, CDR2 FQGNSA. CDR3 residues: CASSPQGVINYGQYF. The sequenced CDR3 bases are TGTGCCAGCAGCCCACAGGGGGTGATCAATTATGGT.

This clone was detected ten times or more. The read ends 3 residues before the CDR3 terminus; that terminus is restored from the germline J gene. This sequence joins TRBV18 and TRBJ2-3; the D gene is possibly TRBD2 (5 bases). CDR3 length: 13 residues. Germline CDR1 is KGHSH and CDR2 is LQKENI. Between the trimmed V and J ends, which lost 3 bases and 6 bases, there was a span of 10 bases. This chain's CDR3 is CASSPLLEDTQYF. The CDR3 bases that were read are TGTGCCAGCTCACCCTTACTAGAGGATACG.

This clone has at least ten counts. The CDR3 extends 3 residues past the end of the read, so its final part is completed from the germline J gene. The rearrangement links TRBV5-1 to TRBJ2-5, with TRBD2 identical over 12 bases. The germline V gene encodes CDR1 SGHRS and CDR2 YFSETQ. This CDR3 comprises 16 residues. J gave up 5 bases and V 4 bases, and 9 bases lay outside the gene matches. Partial CDR3 DNA: TGCGCCAGCAGCCCCGGACTAGCGGGAAACGGCGAGACC. Translating it yields CASSPGLAGNGET. The entire CDR3 protein reads CASSPGLAGNGETQYF.

A remark on this clone: A much larger clone lies one base from this, so it may be a read error. The read is 3 residues too short to cover the CDR3 end, so that end is filled in from the germline J gene. The genes are TRBV19 and TRBJ2-2, with 9 nucleotides matching TRBD1. The CDR3 has 15 residues. Germline lookup yields CDR1 LNHDA and CDR2 SQIVND (reference sequence). CDR3 DNA, as far as it was read: TGTGCCAGTAGCTTACAGGGGGCAACTAATGAAAAG. It specifies CASSLQGATNEK. In full, the CDR3 reads CASSLQGATNEKLFF.

This clone was picked up many times. The read terminates 3 residues ahead of where the CDR3 ends, so the germline J gene completes it. This sequence joins TRBV5-1 and TRBJ2-2; D uncertain. Germline V CDR1 and CDR2: SGHRS, YFSETQ. The CDR3 is 16 residues long. Between the trimmed V and J ends, which lost 3 bases and 1 base, there was a span of 13 bases. The CDR3 loop is CASSYFLRLNTGELFF. CDR3 bases read: TGCGCCAGCAGCTACTTTTTGCGACTGAACACCGGGGAG.

Ten or more counts support this clone. The read gets to within 3 residues of the CDR3 end, and the germline J gene fills in the rest. The V and J genes are TRBV30 and TRBJ2-7; 8 positions agree with TRBD2. V lost 8 bases, J lost 2 bases, and 11 bases stayed unmatched. The CDR3 totals 14 residues. Per germline, CDR1 GTSNPN and CDR2 SVGIG (reference sequence). This CDR3 reads CATGSLAGPYEQYF. The sequenced CDR3 bases are TGTGCCACCGGAAGTCTAGCGGGCCCCTACGAG.

Many counts were recorded for this clone. The read is 3 residues too short to cover the CDR3 end, so that end is filled in from the germline J gene. V gene TRBV7-2 combines with J gene TRBJ2-7, with D unclear. This CDR3 has 14 amino acids. V gave up 1 base and J gave up 0 bases, with 7 bases separating them. Germline CDR1 SGHTA, CDR2 FQGNSA. CDR3 DNA, as far as it was read: TGTGCCAGCAGCTTAGACTACCGCTCCTACGAG. The encoded protein is CASSLDYRSYE. The full CDR3 protein reads CASSLDYRSYEQYF.

This clone was seen repeatedly, ten times or more. Coverage ceases 3 residues before the CDR3 finishes, and the germline J gene fills in the end. J is TRBJ2-1 and V is TRBV7-8; 11 bases map to TRBD2. The CDR3 spans 16 residues. V shed 5 bases and J 2 bases; nucleotides not matched to a gene: 5. CDR1 and CDR2 (germline): SGHVS, FQNEAQ. The CDR3 bases that were read are TGTGCCAGCAGCCCCTTAGCGGGAGGGCCCTACAATGAG. This codes for CASSPLAGGPYNE. The full CDR3 protein is CASSPLAGGPYNEQFF.

The sample holds many counts of this clone. The read comes to an end 3 residues before the CDR3 does, leaving the germline J gene to fill in the end. The chain uses TRBV6-1 and TRBJ2-3; D is unclear. The germline gives CDR1 MNHNS, CDR2 SASEGT. This CDR3 spans 13 amino acids. Between the trimmed V and J ends, which lost 2 bases and 6 bases, there was a span of 9 bases. The CDR3: CASSERQADTQYF. The CDR3 bases that were read are TGTGCCAGCAGTGAAAGGCAGGCGGATACG.